This T cell receptor (beta chain) emerged from a study of T-cell memory formation after mild COVID-19 (dated by TCRdb to the early 2020s). Looking at the study overall: TCR sequence clusters from the two donors were found to be largely donor specific. The cohort was made up of two young adult volunteers, one female and one male, who were previously healthy. T-cell clones expanding and contracting after mild COVID-19 in a couple of donors were tracked by longitudinal TCRalpha and TCRbeta repertoire sequencing.

Ficoll-Paque density gradient centrifugation was the method used to isolate PBMCs. The research as a whole found: Whether the second-wave clones peaking on day 37 were SARS-CoV-2 specific was not confirmed. Balanced CD4/CD8 phenotypes were observed for clones contracting from day 15 to 85, whereas a bias towards CD4+ was observed for a second wave of clones expanding from day 15 to 37. Contracting CD4+ clones appeared mostly in the CM and EM memory subsets, whereas CD8+ clones were enriched in EMRA. Some responding clones were detected in pre-infection memory, which suggested that pre-existing cross-reactive memory T cells had joined the SARS-CoV-2 response. The study included only a couple of mild cases, and larger cohorts that include severe cases with pre-infection samples were judged to be necessary.

The sequencer was an Illumina NovaSeq 6000. TCRalpha and TCRbeta cDNA libraries were constructed by 5'RACE with constant-segment primers, with sample barcodes and unique molecular identifiers being introduced. Trizol reagent was used to extract RNA from every sample. Library amplification was performed in two PCR steps, and a second sample barcode and Illumina TruSeq adapters were introduced in the second step. Libraries were sequenced on an Illumina NovaSeq with 2 x 150 bp paired-end reads. In the source study's methods: Demultiplexing of reads and collapsing into UMI-guided consensus sequences were performed with migec v1.2.7. Using mixcr v2.1.11, the UMI consensuses were aligned to TRA and TRB V and J templates and assembled into clonotypes. A clonotype was counted as expanded or contracted only if both edgeR and NoisET called the change significant, with noise models trained on biological replicates. For edgeR calls, the cutoffs were a false discovery rate-adjusted p below 0.01 and a log2 fold-change threshold of 1. PCA with hierarchical clustering of max-normalized trajectories of the 1000 most abundant clonotypes was used as exploratory dynamics analysis. The CD4 or CD8 phenotype of responding clones was assigned using the separately sequenced CD4+ and CD8+ repertoires. In-frame beta chains were kept once TCRdb had trimmed the public reads at Q25 with fastp and called clones with MiXCR. Duplicate CDR3 protein sequences are folded into a single record with the most common DNA and genes. What appears here as the V and J calls and clone size reflects TCRdb's work, not the paper's. This sample lists about 420,000 distinct CDR3 sequences; less than 25% were detected once. In total, the top ten clones hold roughly 13% of the sample.

Trimming takes 6 bases from V and 0 bases from J, and the germline ends sit 12 bases apart. From its cysteine to its phenylalanine, the CDR3 spans 15 amino acids. Of the read, only the CDR3 DNA is kept; its 45 bases are in frame from base 1. Concerning this clonotype itself: Its antigen remains undetermined. Base qualities are not recorded, but no much larger clone differs from it by a single base.

The clonotype originates from an adult woman who had mild COVID-19 (a few samples of this study predate the infection). The sample titles of this study are shuffled in the database, so cell type and time point are left out; the donor was told from shared clones. The V and J segments used are TRBV12-3 or TRBV12-4 and TRBJ1-5; the D gene cannot be named for sure. The sequenced sample was PBMCs or a T cell subset sorted from them (not recorded which). This receptor carries the CDR3 CASSVRTYSNQPQHF. The nucleotides read TGTGCCAGCAGCGTCCGGACTTATAGCAATCAGCCCCAGCATTTT.